The 27 T cell receptor beta chains listed next were all sequenced from one sample in a study of beta chain features in type 1 diabetes. Reverse transcription of all isolated RNA meant that expressed TCRB transcripts were sequenced. Measured with immunoSEQ multiplex PCR; TCRdb has only the in-frame clones, and not every one. The sample shows 350,000 or so clones, about 18% of them seen only once. The material sequenced was naive CD4+ T cells from blood. The receptors originated from a woman between 18 and 30 years old in good health.

The rearrangement links TRBV18 to TRBJ1-5; D perhaps matches TRBD1 (6 bases). The ends were cut back, 4 bases at V and 6 bases at J, with 13 bases in the middle. This CDR3 comprises 14 residues. Germline assignment: CDR1 KGHSH and CDR2 LQKENI. CDR3 amino acids: CASSRRQEAQPQHF. Written as DNA, the CDR3 is TGTGCCAGCTCACGACGACAGGAGGCTCAGCCCCAGCATTTT.

V gene TRBV19 combines with J gene TRBJ2-7, with D perhaps TRBD2 (5 bases). Germline CDR1 is LNHDA and CDR2 is SQIVND (reference sequence). CDR3 size: 15 residues. The V end was cut by 5 bases, the J end by 3 bases, with 17 bases between. CDR3 protein: CASSAGRTYDYEQYF. The CDR3 DNA is TGTGCCAGTAGTGCTGGCCGGACTTATGACTACGAGCAGTACTTC.

This clone was seen only a few times. The rearrangement uses TRBV5-6 and TRBJ1-6; D unresolved. CDR1 SGHDT and CDR2 YYEEEE come from the germline V gene. Trimming left V 0 bases short and J 8 bases short, with 12 bases between. CDR3 size: 15 residues. CDR3 loop: CASSLEAGWDSPLHF. In DNA form, the CDR3 reads TGTGCCAGCAGCTTGGAGGCAGGTTGGGATTCACCCCTCCACTTT.

The sample holds a few counts of this clone. CDR3 amino acids: CSVAYSGETQYF. CDR3 coding DNA: TGCAGCGTTGCTTATTCGGGGGAGACCCAGTACTTC. This chain links TRBV29-1 with TRBJ2-5, with D possibly being TRBD2 (5 bases). The germline V gene has CDR1 SQVTM and CDR2 ANQGSEA. V was clipped by 4 bases and J by 5 bases, with 11 bases between them. This CDR3 region has 12 residues.

This clone came up a few times. The chain combines TRBV7-9 with TRBJ1-2; possible D gene TRBD1, 5 bases. Germline CDR1 SEHNR, CDR2 FQNEAQ (reference sequence). The CDR3 has 13 residues. The V end was cut by 5 bases, the J end by 4 bases, with 11 bases between. In nucleotides, the CDR3 is TGTGCCAGCAGCCTCCGGGGGGGCTATGGCTACACCTTC. It encodes CASSLRGGYGYTF.

This clone was observed a handful of times. The V gene is TRBV7-2, the J gene TRBJ1-2; D is unclear. The CDR3 is 13 amino acids. Germline V gene sequence: CDR1 SGHTA, CDR2 FQGNSA. Trimming took off 6 bases at V and 2 bases at J, with 10 bases between the two ends. CDR3 sequence: CASRPTPNYGYTF. The CDR3 DNA sequence: TGTGCCAGCAGGCCGACACCGAACTATGGCTACACCTTC.

The CDR3 spells CASSQTGDYGYTF. CDR3 DNA: TGTGCCAGCAGCCAAACAGGGGACTATGGCTACACCTTC. The chain is built from TRBV16 and TRBJ1-2, with 7 positions matching TRBD1. The CDR3 is made up of 13 amino acids. Germline values: CDR1 KGHSY, CDR2 FQNENV. V lost 2 bases to trimming and J lost 3 bases; unmatched junction nucleotides: 0.

V usage is TRBV23-1 and J usage is TRBJ2-1; 8 nucleotides align to TRBD2. TRBV23-1 is filed as an ORF, its function uncertain. CDR3 length: 13 amino acids. The V and J ends lost 8 bases and 7 bases, in that order; junction bases with no gene match: 7. The CDR3 spells CASFSGGGNEQFF. In DNA, the CDR3 is TGCGCCAGCTTTTCCGGGGGGGGGAATGAGCAGTTCTTC.

This clone was observed a handful of times. The chain is built from TRBV9 and TRBJ2-7; D might be TRBD2 (5 bases). CDR3 length: 12 amino acids. Germline values: CDR1 SGDLS, CDR2 YYNGEE. V lost 0 bases and J 6 bases, leaving 7 bases between the germline ends. CDR3 loop: CASSVVAGEQYF. In nucleotides, the CDR3 is TGTGCCAGCAGCGTAGTGGCGGGCGAGCAGTACTTC.

The V gene is TRBV30, the J gene TRBJ2-1, with 12 positions matching TRBD2. CDR3 length: 14 residues. Germline assignment: CDR1 GTSNPN and CDR2 SVGIG (reference sequence). The J segment lost 9 bases and the V segment lost 5 bases, leaving 8 bases of the junction unmatched. The chain's CDR3 is CAWSRLAGVLEQFF. In nucleotides, the CDR3 is TGTGCCTGGTCCCGACTAGCGGGAGTTCTTGAGCAGTTCTTC.

The chain carries TRBV4-1 and TRBJ2-5; a possible D gene is TRBD2 (5 bases). The CDR3 runs 13 residues. From germline, CDR1 is MGHRA and CDR2 YSYEKL. The V end was cut by 4 bases, the J end by 5 bases, with 11 bases between. CDR3 region: CASSPAQRETQYF. CDR3 nucleotides: TGCGCCAGCAGCCCTGCCCAGCGGGAGACCCAGTACTTC.

This clone was seen a few times. The chain is built from TRBV28 and TRBJ2-7; TRBD2 matches at 8 bases. The CDR3 covers 14 residues. J lost 3 bases, V lost 2 bases, and 3 bases had no gene match. Per the germline V gene, CDR1 is MDHEN and CDR2 is SYDVKM. Here the CDR3 reads CASSLSGGNYEQYF. The CDR3 DNA follows: TGTGCCAGCAGTTTAAGCGGGGGAAACTACGAGCAGTACTTC. The complete variable domain, with remaining parts taken from reference TRBV28 and TRBJ2-7, reads DVKVTQSSRYLVKRTGEKVFLECVQDMDHENMFWYRQDPGLGLRLIYFSYDVKMKEKGDIPEGYSVSREKKERFSLILESASTNQTSMYLCASSLSGGNYEQYFGPGTRLTVT.

This clone was picked up one time. This sequence joins TRBV6-5 and TRBJ2-7, with TRBD1 matching over 7 bases. The germline CDR1 and CDR2 sequences are MNHEY and SVGAGI. The CDR3 has 15 residues. After removal of 4 bases from V and 2 bases from J, the junction contained 8 bases not matched to a gene. The CDR3 protein is CASSFARGQAYEQYF. DNA for the CDR3: TGTGCCAGCAGTTTCGCCCGAGGACAGGCCTACGAGCAGTACTTC.

The sample holds a few counts of this clone. The chain couples TRBV20-1 to TRBJ1-1; D remains ambiguous. Germline CDR1 is DFQATT and CDR2 is SNEGSKA (reference sequence). CDR3 length equals 11 residues. V dropped 1 base and J dropped 2 bases, with 2 bases sitting between them. In DNA form, the CDR3 reads TGCAGTGCTAGAGCTAACACTGAAGCTTTCTTT. As protein: CSARANTEAFF.

The chain uses TRBV6-6 and TRBJ2-1, with a weak D call TRBD2 (6 bases). V dropped 6 bases and J dropped 3 bases, with 9 bases sitting between them. Germline V gene data show CDR1 as MNHNY and CDR2 as SVGAGI (reference sequence). The CDR3 is made up of 13 amino acids. CDR3 protein: CASRRAGYNEQFF. The DNA of the CDR3 is TGTGCCAGCAGACGAGCGGGCTACAATGAGCAGTTCTTC.

Only a few counts were recorded for this clone. The chain carries TRBV14 and TRBJ2-5, with 9 bases matching TRBD1. Unmatched junction bases numbered 4, after V lost 1 base and J lost 4 bases. The CDR3 runs to 15 residues. CDR1 is SGHDN and CDR2 is FVKESK in the germline V gene. For the CDR3, the DNA is TGTGCCAGCAGCCAAGTTATGGGACAGGGAGAGACCCAGTACTTC. It encodes CASSQVMGQGETQYF.

This clone was detected a few times. V is TRBV5-1 and J is TRBJ1-1; D is ambiguous. V dropped 4 bases and J dropped 10 bases, with 17 bases sitting between them. Per germline, CDR1 SGHRS and CDR2 YFSETQ. The CDR3 runs 13 residues. The CDR3 loop reads CASSAGGGHGAFF. The CDR3, as DNA: TGCGCCAGCAGCGCCGGAGGAGGGCACGGAGCTTTCTTT.

There are a few counts of this clone. This chain connects TRBV11-2 to TRBJ1-5; tentatively, D is TRBD1 (5 bases). There are 13 residues in the CDR3. Trimming removed 7 bases at V and 3 bases at J, with 10 bases between. Germline CDR1 is SGHAT and CDR2 is FQNNGV. The CDR3 DNA reads as TGTGCCAGCAACCCGACAGTCAATCAGCCCCAGCATTTT. This translates into CASNPTVNQPQHF. The variable domain in full, with the rest retrieved from reference TRBV11-2 and TRBJ1-5, is EAGVAQSPRYKIIEKRQSVAFWCNPISGHATLYWYQQILGQGPKLLIQFQNNGVVDDSQLPKDRFSAERLKGVDSTLKIQPAKLEDSAVYLCASNPTVNQPQHFGDGTRLSIL.

The chain carries TRBV18 and TRBJ2-7, with 10 bases fitting TRBD1. Germline CDR1 and CDR2: KGHSH and LQKENI. J gave up 1 base and V 3 bases, and 3 bases lay outside the gene matches. The CDR3 has 15 residues. CDR3: CASSPGQGISYEQYF. CDR3 DNA: TGTGCCAGCTCACCGGGACAGGGGATTTCCTACGAGCAGTACTTC.

The chain couples TRBV4-1 to TRBJ2-1; D is possibly TRBD2 (6 bases). V shed 8 bases and J shed 3 bases, with 14 bases lying between them. CDR3 length: 14 residues. CDR1 is MGHRA and CDR2 is YSYEKL in the germline V gene. In nucleotides, the CDR3 is TGCGCCAGCGTCGCGCCCGGGGGCTACAATGAGCAGTTCTTC. It specifies CASVAPGGYNEQFF.

This clone was seen more than once but under ten times. The rearrangement links TRBV7-9 to TRBJ2-3, with no clear D. V was clipped by 2 bases and J by 1 base, with 7 bases between them. The V gene's germline CDR1 is SEHNR and CDR2 FQNEAQ (reference sequence). This CDR3 spans 14 amino acids. As DNA, the CDR3 is TGTGCCAGCAGCTTAAACAGAGGCACAGATACGCAGTATTTT. This gives the protein CASSLNRGTDTQYF.

V gene TRBV30 combines with J gene TRBJ2-7, with D hard to call. The CDR3 totals 13 residues. The V and J ends lost 5 bases and 0 bases respectively, with 11 bases between them. CDR1 and CDR2 (germline): GTSNPN, SVGIG (reference sequence). The CDR3 DNA follows: TGTGCCTGGTCGAGGCAGAACTCCTACGAGCAGTACTTC. Its translation is CAWSRQNSYEQYF. Supplemented by reference TRBV30 and TRBJ2-7, the full variable domain reads SQTIHQWPATLVQPVGSPLSLECTVEGTSNPNLYWYRQAAGRGLQLLFYSVGIGQISSEVPQNLSASRPQDRQFILSSKKLLLSDSGFYLCAWSRQNSYEQYFGPGTRLTVT.

This chain joins TRBV10-3 and TRBJ2-3; a weak D match, TRBD2 (6 bases). CDR1 is ENHRY and CDR2 is SYGVKD in the germline V gene. CDR3 length equals 14 residues. The V end was cut by 4 bases, the J end by 5 bases, with 13 bases between. The CDR3 reads CAISGDPGGDTQYF. As DNA, the CDR3 is TGTGCCATCAGTGGCGACCCCGGGGGAGATACGCAGTATTTT.

In its sample, this clone was seen a few times. The sample contains more than one DNA sequence encoding this CDR3. The chain has TRBV14 and TRBJ2-7; D is unclear. Germline V lookup: CDR1 SGHDN, CDR2 FVKESK. The ends were cut back, 1 base at V and 0 bases at J, with 7 bases in the middle. The CDR3 is 14 residues long. CDR3 DNA sequence: TGTGCCAGCAGCCAAGGGCAGAACTCCTACGAGCAGTACTTC. As protein: CASSQGQNSYEQYF.

There are a few counts of this clone. The chain uses TRBV10-3 and TRBJ1-5, with 7 nucleotides matching TRBD1. V shed 8 bases and J 3 bases; nucleotides not matched to a gene: 4. Per germline, CDR1 ENHRY and CDR2 SYGVKD. There are 13 residues in the CDR3. The CDR3 sequence is CAIGDRNNQPQHF. The CDR3 DNA reads as TGTGCCATCGGGGACAGAAACAATCAGCCCCAGCATTTT.

This sequence joins TRBV30 and TRBJ2-2; D is unresolved. This CDR3 region has 14 residues. Germline V lookup: CDR1 GTSNPN, CDR2 SVGIG (reference sequence). The V and J ends lost 2 bases and 1 base respectively, with 8 bases between them. Written as DNA, the CDR3 is TGTGCCTGGAGTAAAACACGGAACACCGGGGAGCTGTTTTTT. Protein product: CAWSKTRNTGELFF.

The CDR3 region is CASSLQGVASYEQYF. The CDR3 DNA reads as TGTGCCAGCAGTCTACAGGGGGTCGCCTCCTACGAGCAGTACTTC. The chain combines TRBV6-5 with TRBJ2-7; 8 bases agree with TRBD1. The junction had 6 bases not matched to a gene; V was cut back by 5 bases and J by 0 bases. The CDR3 loop spans 15 amino acids. Germline V gene data show CDR1 as MNHEY and CDR2 as SVGAGI.